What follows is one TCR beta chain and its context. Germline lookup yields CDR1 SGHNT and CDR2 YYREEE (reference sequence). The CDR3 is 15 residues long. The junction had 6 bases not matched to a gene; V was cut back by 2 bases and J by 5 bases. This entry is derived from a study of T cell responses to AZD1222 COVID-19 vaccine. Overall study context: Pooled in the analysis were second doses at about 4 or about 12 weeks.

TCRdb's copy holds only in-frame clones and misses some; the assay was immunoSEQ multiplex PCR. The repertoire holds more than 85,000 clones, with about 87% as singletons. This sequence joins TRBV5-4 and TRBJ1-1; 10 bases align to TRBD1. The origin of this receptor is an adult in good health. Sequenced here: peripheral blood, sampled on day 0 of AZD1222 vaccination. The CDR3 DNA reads TGTGCCAGCAGCTTTAAGACAGGGGGCAGGACTGAAGCTTTCTTT. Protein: CASSFKTGGRTEAFF.